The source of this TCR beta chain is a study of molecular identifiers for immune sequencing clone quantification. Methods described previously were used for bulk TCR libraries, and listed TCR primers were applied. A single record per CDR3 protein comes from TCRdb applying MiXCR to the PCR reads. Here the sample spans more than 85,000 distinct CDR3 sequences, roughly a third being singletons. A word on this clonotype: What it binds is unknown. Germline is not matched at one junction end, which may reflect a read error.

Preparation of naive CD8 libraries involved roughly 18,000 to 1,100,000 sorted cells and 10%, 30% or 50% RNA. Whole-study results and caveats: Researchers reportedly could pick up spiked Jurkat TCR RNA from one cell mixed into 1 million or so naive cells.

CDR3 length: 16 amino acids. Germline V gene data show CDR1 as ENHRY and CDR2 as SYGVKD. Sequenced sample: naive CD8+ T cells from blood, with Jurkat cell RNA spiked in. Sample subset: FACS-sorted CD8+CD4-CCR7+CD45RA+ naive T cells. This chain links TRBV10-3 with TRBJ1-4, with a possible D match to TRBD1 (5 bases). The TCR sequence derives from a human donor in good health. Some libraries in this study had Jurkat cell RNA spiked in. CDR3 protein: CATSDPGPRGDEKLFF. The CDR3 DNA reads TGTGCCACCAGTGACCCGGGACCACGAGGGGATGAAAAACTGTTTTTT.